The clone carrying this T cell receptor beta chain came up many times. The data originate from a study of neurological immune-mediated disorders. The authors made cDNA by 5'RACE with 10-nucleotide random UMIs. MiXCR, applied by TCRdb to the 5' RACE reads, yields one record per CDR3 protein. In the table there are about 49,000 distinct CDR3 sequences, roughly 13% of which are singletons. The CDR3 has 15 residues. Germline V gene sequence: CDR1 SGHTA, CDR2 FQGNSA. Trimming pared 1 base from V and 4 bases from J, leaving 14 bases between. Time point meaning: longitudinal time-point 2. Sequencing input: PBMCs. The rearrangement uses TRBV7-2 and TRBJ2-7; tentatively, D is TRBD1 (6 bases). The TCR sequence derives from a male donor with HTLV-1-associated myelopathy (HAM/TSP). The CDR3 sequence: CASSLEVWGQYEQYF. CDR3 sequence (DNA): TGTGCCAGCAGCTTAGAGGTGTGGGGACAATACGAGCAGTACTTC.